Sequencing of this T cell receptor (beta chain) was carried out in a study of early T cells in non-severe SARS-CoV-2 infection. Study overall: Sequencing input comprised bulk RNA from unsorted whole blood; chain pairing was not available. Study observations and caveats: VDJdb matching, biased toward anti-spike CD8 responses, missed private and CD4 specificities.

Regarding this clonotype: Its antigen is currently unknown.

Each CDR3 protein is one row after TCRdb ran MiXCR on the 5' RACE reads. This sample has roughly 100,000 distinct CDR3 sequences, with around 13% found just once. There are 16 residues in the CDR3. Trimming left V 3 bases short and J 4 bases short, with 18 bases between. Per the germline V gene, CDR1 is SGDLS and CDR2 is YYNGEE. This sequence originates from an adult who was a healthcare worker with PCR-confirmed SARS-CoV-2 infection or an uninfected control (not recorded which). This chain joins TRBV9 and TRBJ2-3; D is tentatively TRBD1 or TRBD2 (6 bases each). Specimen: whole blood. CDR3 amino acids: CASSAQAEGGADTQYF. The DNA of the CDR3 is TGTGCCAGCAGCGCACAAGCGGAGGGGGGCGCAGATACGCAGTATTTT.